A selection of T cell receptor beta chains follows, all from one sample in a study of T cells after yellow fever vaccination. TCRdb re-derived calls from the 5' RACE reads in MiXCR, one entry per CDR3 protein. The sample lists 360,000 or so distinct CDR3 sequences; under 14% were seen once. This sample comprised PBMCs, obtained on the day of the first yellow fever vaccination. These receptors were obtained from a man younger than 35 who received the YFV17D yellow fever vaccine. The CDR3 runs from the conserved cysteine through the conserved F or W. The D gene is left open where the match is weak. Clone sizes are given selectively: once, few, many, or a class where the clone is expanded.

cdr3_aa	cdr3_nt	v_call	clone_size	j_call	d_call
CAISVPRGTEAFF	TGTGCCATCAGTGTTCCACGGGGCACTGAAGCTTTCTTT	TRBV10-3	NA	TRBJ1-1	NA
CASSFDRGLYEQYF	TGTGCCAGCAGCTTCGACAGGGGGCTATACGAGCAGTACTTC	TRBV7-2	NA	TRBJ2-7	TRBD1
CASSPTRGETDTQYF	TGTGCCAGCTCACCCACTAGGGGTGAAACAGATACGCAGTATTTT	TRBV18	NA	TRBJ2-3	NA
CASSRLSGGADTQYF	TGTGCCAGCAGCCGCCTGAGCGGGGGGGCGGATACGCAGTATTTT	TRBV13	NA	TRBJ2-3	TRBD2
CASSQWDSYRGRVPDTQYF	TGCGCCAGCAGCCAATGGGACTCATACAGGGGGCGCGTTCCAGATACGCAGTATTTT	TRBV4-1	once	TRBJ2-3	TRBD1
CASSSPPERASYNEQFF	TGTGCCAGCAGTTCTCCACCAGAACGGGCCTCCTACAATGAGCAGTTCTTC	TRBV6-5	NA	TRBJ2-1	NA
CASSQDRTGGGETQYF	TGCGCCAGCAGCCAAGACCGGACAGGGGGTGGGGAGACCCAGTACTTC	TRBV4-1	few	TRBJ2-5	TRBD1
CAARTGSPGANVLTF	TGTGCCGCTAGAACAGGGTCCCCCGGGGCCAACGTCCTGACTTTC	TRBV10-3	NA	TRBJ2-6	NA
CSAEDRDFYNEQFF	TGCAGTGCTGAAGACCGGGACTTCTACAATGAGCAGTTCTTC	TRBV20-1	few	TRBJ2-1	NA
CASSFVDTQYF	TGTGCCAGCAGCTTCGTTGATACGCAGTATTTT	TRBV11-2	NA	TRBJ2-3	NA
CASRPGQGQEQYF	TGCGCCAGCAGGCCCGGCCAGGGTCAGGAGCAGTACTTC	TRBV5-1	NA	TRBJ2-7	NA
CASSFDRSTEAFF	TGTGCCAGCAGTTTCGACAGGTCTACTGAAGCTTTCTTT	TRBV12-3/TRBV12-4	few	TRBJ1-1	NA
CSAHLTGLNTEAFF	TGCAGTGCCCATCTGACAGGACTGAACACTGAAGCTTTCTTT	TRBV20-1	NA	TRBJ1-1	NA
CSARPSGGPPDTDTQYF	TGCAGTGCTAGACCCAGCGGGGGCCCTCCGGACACAGATACGCAGTATTTT	TRBV20-1	few	TRBJ2-3	TRBD2
CSVGTSGDTGELFF	TGCAGCGTTGGGACTAGCGGTGACACCGGGGAGCTGTTTTTT	TRBV29-1	NA	TRBJ2-2	TRBD2
CASSGAIDTEAFF	TGCGCCAGCAGTGGGGCAATTGACACTGAAGCTTTCTTT	TRBV10-1	NA	TRBJ1-1	NA
CASSSGPSGTNEKLFF	TGCGCCAGCAGCTCAGGACCCAGCGGAACTAATGAAAAACTGTTTTTT	TRBV5-1	NA	TRBJ1-4	NA
CASSQDRRTVLSGNTIYF	TGCGCCAGCAGCCAAGATAGAAGAACAGTCCTCTCTGGAAACACCATATATTTT	TRBV4-3	NA	TRBJ1-3	NA
CASSWTSGGLYQETQYF	TGTGCCAGCAGCTGGACTAGCGGGGGACTGTACCAAGAGACCCAGTACTTC	TRBV7-8	few	TRBJ2-5	TRBD2
CASSLDPTSVDTQYF	TGTGCCAGCAGCTTAGATCCGACTAGTGTTGATACGCAGTATTTT	TRBV11-2	few	TRBJ2-3	NA
CSARDGGGLQPQHF	TGCAGTGCTAGAGATGGCGGTGGATTACAGCCCCAGCATTTT	TRBV20-1	few	TRBJ1-5	NA
CASSQDIRPSSGNTIYF	TGCGCCAGCAGCCAAGACATCAGGCCTAGCTCTGGAAACACCATATATTTT	TRBV4-3	few	TRBJ1-3	NA
CSARDLVAGERQETQYF	TGCAGTGCTAGAGACCTGGTAGCGGGGGAGCGGCAAGAGACCCAGTACTTC	TRBV20-1	NA	TRBJ2-5	TRBD2
CASVGRTYEQYF	TGTGCCAGCGTAGGGAGGACCTACGAGCAGTACTTC	TRBV12-3/TRBV12-4	few	TRBJ2-7	NA
CASSLSGGHYNEQFF	TGCGCCAGCAGCCTTAGCGGGGGCCACTACAATGAGCAGTTCTTC	TRBV5-1	NA	TRBJ2-1	TRBD2
CASSQGPGQPQHF	TGTGCCAGCAGCCAGGGCCCGGGTCAGCCCCAGCATTTT	TRBV11-2	NA	TRBJ1-5	NA
CASSLMMTATNSPLHF	TGTGCCAGCAGCCTAATGATGACAGCTACGAATTCACCCCTCCACTTT	TRBV5-8	many	TRBJ1-6	NA
CSARWGVNNSPLHF	TGCAGTGCTAGGTGGGGGGTCAACAATTCACCCCTCCACTTT	TRBV20-1	many	TRBJ1-6	NA
CATSARRGDYNEQFF	TGTGCCACCAGTGCTCGGCGGGGGGACTACAATGAGCAGTTCTTC	TRBV24-1	NA	TRBJ2-1	TRBD2
CASSYWGRQFF	TGTGCCAGCAGTTACTGGGGGCGGCAGTTCTTC	TRBV6-2/TRBV6-3	many	TRBJ2-1	NA
CSATSGGKETQYF	TGCAGTGCTACTAGCGGGGGGAAAGAGACCCAGTACTTC	TRBV20-1	NA	TRBJ2-5	TRBD2
CSARDRASPGNTIYF	TGCAGTGCTAGAGATCGTGCATCGCCTGGAAACACCATATATTTT	TRBV20-1	NA	TRBJ1-3	NA
CASIFPGQNTEAFF	TGTGCCAGCATTTTCCCGGGACAGAACACTGAAGCTTTCTTT	TRBV28	few	TRBJ1-1	NA
CSTRQGFFDSPLHF	TGCAGTACCCGACAGGGTTTTTTTGATTCACCCCTCCACTTT	TRBV20-1	NA	TRBJ1-6	TRBD1
CASSLVTAGANVLTF	TGTGCCAGCTCACTAGTTACAGCTGGGGCCAACGTCCTGACTTTC	TRBV18	NA	TRBJ2-6	NA
CASSRETGSGNTIYF	TGTGCCAGCAGCCGCGAAACCGGGTCTGGAAACACCATATATTTT	TRBV3-1	few	TRBJ1-3	NA
CSARLGGPTDTQYF	TGCAGTGCTAGACTAGGGGGGCCCACAGATACGCAGTATTTT	TRBV20-1	NA	TRBJ2-3	NA
CASSASGARETQYF	TGTGCCAGCAGCGCGTCCGGGGCCAGAGAGACCCAGTACTTC	TRBV9	NA	TRBJ2-5	NA
CASSQGLSPQETQYF	TGTGCCAGCAGCCAAGGACTCTCACCCCAAGAGACCCAGTACTTC	TRBV4-2	NA	TRBJ2-5	NA
CASRVGLNTGELFF	TGTGCCAGCAGAGTCGGGTTGAACACCGGGGAGCTGTTTTTT	TRBV6-1	few	TRBJ2-2	NA
CASSFEARGTYTGELFF	TGTGCCAGCAGTTTTGAGGCCCGGGGGACGTACACCGGGGAGCTGTTTTTT	TRBV28	once	TRBJ2-2	NA